The TCR beta chain described here comes from a study of T cell clonality in common variable immunodeficiency. Study results and limitations: In common variable immunodeficiency, TCR beta chains reportedly carried fewer deletions and N-nucleotide insertions. What drives increased CVID clonality needs T cell subpopulation sequencing.

As regards this clone: Its target is not known. The CDR3 extends 3 residues past the end of the read, so its final part is completed from the germline J gene.

Caucasian heritage predominated among both patients and controls. Germline V gene lookup returns CDR1 SGHVS and CDR2 FNYEAQ. The length of the CDR3 is 12 residues. TCRdb's copy holds only in-frame clones and misses some; the assay was immunoSEQ multiplex PCR. The repertoire consists of approximately 37,000 clones, none detected only once. The source of this sequence is a person between 18 and 69 years old in good health. The V call is TRBV7-6, the J call TRBJ1-2, with unresolved D. The sequenced sample was peripheral blood mononuclear cells. CDR3 DNA (partial): TGTGCCAGCAGCCCGGACTACAATGAC. Amino acids: CASSPDYND. The complete CDR3 protein is CASSPDYNDYTF.